Presented here are 18 T cell receptor beta chains from one specimen sequenced in a study of human T cells and chemical hapten exposure (dated by TCRdb to about 2021). The library was generated by RACE. The sequencing machine was a NextSeq 500. The raw public data were reprocessed by TCRdb itself: fastp quality trimming at Q25, MiXCR clonotype calling, in-frame beta chains only. Merged by CDR3 protein, the rows form single entries marked with the most common genes and DNA. The sample table lists roughly 180,000 distinct CDR3 sequences, roughly 15% of them with a count of one. The ten biggest clones cover around 1.7% of the sample. The time point label, read with the paper, signifies: patch test 1, 2 weeks after DPC sensitization. The sample's treatment or condition label, decoded: therapeutic diphenylcyclopropenone sensitization with weekly scalp DPC. This material consisted of whole blood, taken in connection with sensitization to the hapten diphenylcyclopropenone (DPC). The receptor source for this set is a woman aged 25 to 45 with alopecia areata. Some clones in this sample may be carry-over from other donors' samples.

The sample holds a few counts of this clonotype. The chain carries TRBV4-3 and TRBJ1-3; D unclear. V lost 0 bases and J 1 base, leaving 10 bases between the germline ends. CDR1 is LGHNA, CDR2 YSLEER, per germline. The CDR3 has 16 residues. CDR3 bases: TGCGCCAGCAGCCAAGACTTCAGCGGTTCTGGAAACACCATATATTTT. Translating it yields CASSQDFSGSGNTIYF.

In its sample, this clonotype was seen a few times. The chain is built from TRBV12-3 or TRBV12-4 and TRBJ2-7; 7 bases map to TRBD2. This CDR3 contains 16 residues. The V and J ends lost 5 bases and 2 bases, in that order; junction bases with no gene match: 12. CDR3: CASSRSRGSYTYEQYF. CDR3 DNA sequence: TGTGCCAGCAGTCGGTCTCGCGGGAGTTATACCTACGAGCAGTACTTC.

This clonotype appeared a few times. This chain joins TRBV2 and TRBJ1-6; unclear D gene. Germline CDR1 SNHLY, CDR2 FYNNEI. This CDR3 is 14 amino acids long. V lost 6 bases, J lost 5 bases, and 11 bases lay in between. In nucleotides, the CDR3 is TGTGCCAGCAGGGCTCCAGTGGATAATTCACCCCTCCACTTT. Translating gives CASRAPVDNSPLHF.

This clonotype has just a few counts. J is TRBJ1-1 and V is TRBV7-9; a weak D match, TRBD1 (5 bases). This CDR3 contains 12 residues. V lost 1 base and J lost 9, with 9 bases in between. Germline CDR1 SEHNR, CDR2 FQNEAQ (reference sequence). Here the CDR3 reads CASSLVLGQAFF. The DNA for the CDR3 is TGTGCCAGCAGCTTAGTTCTGGGGCAAGCTTTCTTT.

The rearrangement uses TRBV2 and TRBJ2-2, with TRBD2 identical over 9 bases. CDR1 is SNHLY, CDR2 FYNNEI, per germline. This CDR3 spans 15 amino acids. The trim removed 6 bases at V and 0 bases at J, leaving 2 bases unmatched. The CDR3 spells CASRRLAANTGELFF. Written as DNA, the CDR3 is TGTGCCAGCAGGAGACTAGCGGCGAACACCGGGGAGCTGTTTTTT.

This clonotype was counted between two and nine times. The chain is built from TRBV6-5 and TRBJ2-2; D is possibly TRBD1 (6 bases). Between the trimmed V and J ends, which lost 3 bases and 6 bases, there was a span of 14 bases. Germline CDR1 reads MNHEY; CDR2 reads SVGAGI. The CDR3 loop spans 15 amino acids. CDR3 sequence (DNA): TGTGCCAGCAGTTATTCGTCAGGGGTCCCCGGGGAGCTGTTTTTT. Amino acids: CASSYSSGVPGELFF.

The J gene is TRBJ2-5, the V gene TRBV4-3, with D perhaps matching TRBD1 or TRBD2 (5 bases each). The CDR3 is 17 residues long. V lost 0 bases, J lost 5 bases, and 19 bases lay in between. Germline assignment: CDR1 LGHNA and CDR2 YSLEER. The CDR3 DNA reads as TGCGCCAGCAGCCAAGATTTAGGGGCAGGGACCTCGGAGACCCAGTACTTC. It encodes CASSQDLGAGTSETQYF.

This clonotype was counted a few times. The V and J genes are TRBV29-1 and TRBJ2-6; tentatively, D is TRBD1 (5 bases). Trimming left V 7 bases short and J 0 bases short, with 13 bases between. The CDR3 has 15 residues. Germline-derived CDR1 and CDR2 are SQVTM and ANQGSEA. CDR3 coding DNA: TGCAGCGCCAGAGGACAAGCCTCTGGGGCCAACGTCCTGACTTTC. This sequence encodes CSARGQASGANVLTF. Using reference TRBV29-1 and TRBJ2-6 for the parts outside the CDR3, the full variable domain is SAVISQKPSRDICQRGTSLTIQCQVDSQVTMMFWYRQQPGQSLTLIATANQGSEATYESGFVIDKFPISRPNLTFSTLTVSNMSPEDSSIYLCSARGQASGANVLTFGAGSRLTVL.

In its sample, this clonotype was seen a few times. The gene calls are TRBV6-2 or TRBV6-3 and TRBJ2-3; D is unclear. Per germline, CDR1 MNHEY and CDR2 SVGEGT. The CDR3 runs 12 residues. V lost 6 bases and J lost 3, with 7 bases in between. CDR3 sequence: CASSDLTDTQYF. The DNA of the CDR3 is TGTGCCAGCAGCGACCTGACAGATACGCAGTATTTT.

The chain links TRBV3-1 to TRBJ2-1; 9 nucleotides agree with TRBD2. Germline V lookup: CDR1 LGHDT, CDR2 YNNKEL (reference sequence). The V and J ends lost 0 bases and 0 bases, in that order; junction bases with no gene match: 6. This CDR3 comprises 18 residues. The CDR3 loop is CASSQELPSGDSYNEQFF. The CDR3 DNA follows: TGTGCCAGCAGCCAAGAACTCCCTAGCGGGGACTCCTACAATGAGCAGTTCTTC.

This clonotype was found a few times. The chain carries TRBV10-3 and TRBJ2-2, with 9 bases fitting TRBD1. Germline lookup yields CDR1 ENHRY and CDR2 SYGVKD. The V and J ends lost 5 bases and 4 bases, in that order; junction bases with no gene match: 5. The CDR3 totals 15 residues. CDR3 region: CAISTGTGSTGELFF. In nucleotides, the CDR3 is TGTGCCATCAGTACCGGGACAGGGTCCACCGGGGAGCTGTTTTTT.

This clonotype has only a few counts. The chain combines TRBV6-1 with TRBJ2-1; D gene ambiguous. CDR1 is MNHNS, CDR2 SASEGT, per germline. V was cut by 3 bases and J by 10 bases, with 10 bases left in between. There are 12 residues in the CDR3. The CDR3 DNA reads TGTGCCAGCAGTGAGTTTGGCGAGGAGCAGTTCTTC. The encoded protein is CASSEFGEEQFF.

This clonotype was observed a few times. The chain employs TRBV20-1 and TRBJ1-4; 9 bases fit TRBD1. The V and J ends lost 5 bases and 8 bases, in that order; junction bases with no gene match: 3. Germline-derived CDR1 and CDR2 are DFQATT and SNEGSKA (reference sequence). This CDR3 has 12 amino acids. The CDR3 region is CSALGQGEKLFF. The CDR3 DNA reads TGCAGTGCTCTCGGACAGGGGGAAAAACTGTTTTTT.

The table lists this clonotype with a few counts. CDR3 amino acids: CSVELAGNNGYTF. For the CDR3, the DNA is TGCAGCGTTGAGCTGGCAGGGAATAATGGCTACACCTTC. The rearrangement joins TRBV29-1 to TRBJ1-2; D is perhaps TRBD1 (5 bases). This CDR3 is 13 amino acids long. Trimming left V 3 bases short and J 6 bases short, with 14 bases between. Germline CDR1 is SQVTM and CDR2 is ANQGSEA. The full variable domain, rest sourced from reference TRBV29-1 and TRBJ1-2, is SAVISQKPSRDICQRGTSLTIQCQVDSQVTMMFWYRQQPGQSLTLIATANQGSEATYESGFVIDKFPISRPNLTFSTLTVSNMSPEDSSIYLCSVELAGNNGYTFGSGTRLTVV.

This clonotype was observed a handful of times. The J gene is TRBJ1-1, the V gene TRBV6-2 or TRBV6-3; unclear D gene. V lost 7 bases, J lost 4 bases, and 10 bases lay in between. CDR1 and CDR2 (germline): MNHEY, SVGEGT. The CDR3 spans 12 residues. The CDR3, as DNA: TGTGCCAGCACTAACAGTCCCACTGAAGCTTTCTTT. Its protein product is CASTNSPTEAFF.

This clonotype has more than one count but fewer than ten. CDR3 nucleotide sequence: TGCGCCAGCAGTGAGGGGAGCACAGATACGCAGTATTTT. Protein: CASSEGSTDTQYF. J is TRBJ2-3 and V is TRBV10-1; D uncertain. This CDR3 comprises 13 residues. Trimming removed 2 bases from V and 0 bases from J, with 3 bases in between. From germline, CDR1 is WNHNN and CDR2 SYGVQD (reference sequence).

This chain uses TRBV12-3 or TRBV12-4 with TRBJ2-1; 13 bases map to TRBD2. The CDR3 loop spans 17 amino acids. With V trimmed by 4 bases and J by 4 bases, 7 bases remained unmatched. Written as DNA, the CDR3 is TGTGCCAGCAGTTACGGGACTAGCGGGGCCACGTACAATGAGCAGTTCTTC. It encodes CASSYGTSGATYNEQFF.

This clonotype turned up a few times. This chain joins TRBV7-6 and TRBJ1-6; TRBD1 might be the D (5 bases). V shed 5 bases and J shed 7 bases, with 12 bases lying between them. The CDR3 contains 14 residues. Looked up from germline, CDR1 is SGHVS and CDR2 is FNYEAQ. CDR3 in DNA: TGTGCCAGCAGCATACAGGTGACAAATTCACCCCTCCACTTT. Translation: CASSIQVTNSPLHF.